This T cell receptor beta chain was found in a study of beta chain features in type 1 diabetes. The study's findings and limits: Since sequencing was performed on cDNA, cells with high TCR expression could be over-represented. Naive, central memory and Treg TCRB repertoires appeared more alike in patients than in healthy donors. A potential influence of HLA type upon TCRB rearrangement remained unresolved herein.

This clone was seen at least ten times. No antigen is known for it. Donors underwent one heparinised blood draw, around 100 mL on average. Expressed TCRB transcripts were sequenced after all isolated RNA was converted to cDNA. The assay was immunoSEQ multiplex PCR, and TCRdb's table has in-frame clones only and misses some. This sample has 150,000 or so clones; over 8% occur once, and the top ten carry 0.65%. Germline V gene lookup returns CDR1 SGHRS and CDR2 YFSETQ. Between the trimmed V and J ends, which lost 2 bases and 4 bases, there was a span of 15 bases. CDR3 length: 15 residues. The chain has TRBV5-1 and TRBJ1-2; no reliable D call. This sequence was found in a woman aged 40 to 55 in good health. Sequencing was done on a sample of central memory CD4+ T cells from blood. Here the CDR3 DNA reads TGCGCCAGCAGCTTCGGGCAGCCTACTAGCTATGGCTACACCTTC. Translation gives CASSFGQPTSYGYTF. The complete variable domain, with remaining parts taken from reference TRBV5-1 and TRBJ1-2, reads KAGVTQTPRYLIKTRGQQVTLSCSPISGHRSVSWYQQTPGQGLQFLFEYFSETQRNKGNFPGRFSGRQFSNSRSEMNVSTLELGDSALYLCASSFGQPTSYGYTFGSGTRLTVV.